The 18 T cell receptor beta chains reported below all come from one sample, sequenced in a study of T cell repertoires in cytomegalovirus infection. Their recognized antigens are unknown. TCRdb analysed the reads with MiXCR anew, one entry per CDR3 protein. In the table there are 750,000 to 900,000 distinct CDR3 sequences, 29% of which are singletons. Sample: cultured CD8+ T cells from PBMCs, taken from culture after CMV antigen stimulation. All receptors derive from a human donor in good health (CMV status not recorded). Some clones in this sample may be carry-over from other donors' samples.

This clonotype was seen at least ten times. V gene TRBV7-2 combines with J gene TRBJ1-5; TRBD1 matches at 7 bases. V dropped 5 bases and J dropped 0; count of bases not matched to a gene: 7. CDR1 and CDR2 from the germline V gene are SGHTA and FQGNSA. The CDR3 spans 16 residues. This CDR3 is CASSLWDSYSNQPQHF. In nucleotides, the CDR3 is TGTGCCAGCAGCCTTTGGGACAGTTATAGCAATCAGCCCCAGCATTTT.

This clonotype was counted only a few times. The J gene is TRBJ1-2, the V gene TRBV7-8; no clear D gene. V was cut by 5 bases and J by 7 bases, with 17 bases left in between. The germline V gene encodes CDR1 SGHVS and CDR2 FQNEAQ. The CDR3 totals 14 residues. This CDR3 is CASSEKAGRGGYTF. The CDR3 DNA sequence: TGTGCCAGCAGCGAAAAGGCAGGTCGCGGTGGCTACACCTTC.

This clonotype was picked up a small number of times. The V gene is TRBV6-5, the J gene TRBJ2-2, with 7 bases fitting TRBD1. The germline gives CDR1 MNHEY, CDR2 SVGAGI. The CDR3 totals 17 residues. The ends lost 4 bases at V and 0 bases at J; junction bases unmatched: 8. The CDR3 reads CASSSLRDSPNTGELFF. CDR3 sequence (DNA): TGTGCCAGCAGTTCCCTTCGGGACAGCCCGAACACCGGGGAGCTGTTTTTT.

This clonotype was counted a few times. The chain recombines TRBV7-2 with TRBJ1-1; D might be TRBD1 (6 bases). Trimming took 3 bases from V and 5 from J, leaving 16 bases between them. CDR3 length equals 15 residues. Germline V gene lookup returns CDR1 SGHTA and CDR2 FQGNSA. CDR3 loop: CASSLTGQSGTEAFF. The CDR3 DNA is TGTGCCAGCAGCTTGACGGGACAATCGGGAACTGAAGCTTTCTTT.

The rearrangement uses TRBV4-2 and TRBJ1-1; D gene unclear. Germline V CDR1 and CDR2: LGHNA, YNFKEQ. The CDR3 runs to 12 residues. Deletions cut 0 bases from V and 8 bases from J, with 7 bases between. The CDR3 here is CASSQDPDEAFF. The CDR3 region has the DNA TGTGCCAGCAGCCAAGATCCCGACGAAGCTTTCTTT.

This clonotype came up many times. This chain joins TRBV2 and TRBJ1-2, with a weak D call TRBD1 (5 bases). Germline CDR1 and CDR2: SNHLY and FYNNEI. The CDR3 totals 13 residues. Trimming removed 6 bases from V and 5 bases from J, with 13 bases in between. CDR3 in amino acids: CASRPGTGYGYTF. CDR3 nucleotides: TGTGCCAGCAGGCCCGGGACTGGATATGGCTACACCTTC.

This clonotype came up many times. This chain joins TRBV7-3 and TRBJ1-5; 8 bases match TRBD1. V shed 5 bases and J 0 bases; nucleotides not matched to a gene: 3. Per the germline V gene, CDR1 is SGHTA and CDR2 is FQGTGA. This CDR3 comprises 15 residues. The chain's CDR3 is CASSITGGSNQPQHF. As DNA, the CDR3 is TGTGCCAGCAGCATTACAGGGGGTAGCAATCAGCCCCAGCATTTT.

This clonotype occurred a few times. CDR3 residues: CARDKNTGELFF. For the CDR3, the DNA is TGTGCCCGAGACAAGAACACCGGGGAGCTGTTTTTT. The V call is TRBV2, the J call TRBJ2-2; D call uncertain. Trimming took 11 bases from V and 1 from J, leaving 8 bases between them. Germline CDR1 reads SNHLY; CDR2 reads FYNNEI. The CDR3 has 12 amino acids.

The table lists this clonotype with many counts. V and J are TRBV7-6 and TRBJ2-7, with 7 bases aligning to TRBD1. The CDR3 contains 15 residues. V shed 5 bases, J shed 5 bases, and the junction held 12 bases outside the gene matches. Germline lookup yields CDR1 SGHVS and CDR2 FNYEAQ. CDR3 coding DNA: TGTGCCAGCAGCCGCGCCCCAGGGACAGCCCACGAGCAGTACTTC. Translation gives CASSRAPGTAHEQYF.

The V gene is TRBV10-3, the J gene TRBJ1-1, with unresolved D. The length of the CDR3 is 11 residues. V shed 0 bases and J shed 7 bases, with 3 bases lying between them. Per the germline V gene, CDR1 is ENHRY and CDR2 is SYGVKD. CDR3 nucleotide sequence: TGTGCCATCAGTGAGTCGGGTGAAGCTTTCTTT. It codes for CAISESGEAFF.

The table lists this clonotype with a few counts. The CDR3, as DNA: TGCAGCGTTGAGGGGGGCGGGGAAGGAGGCTACACCTTC. The encoded protein is CSVEGGGEGGYTF. The V call is TRBV29-1, the J call TRBJ1-2; the D gene is possibly TRBD1 (6 bases). Germline V gene sequence: CDR1 SQVTM, CDR2 ANQGSEA. V gave up 3 bases and J gave up 8 bases, with 16 bases separating them. There are 13 residues in the CDR3.

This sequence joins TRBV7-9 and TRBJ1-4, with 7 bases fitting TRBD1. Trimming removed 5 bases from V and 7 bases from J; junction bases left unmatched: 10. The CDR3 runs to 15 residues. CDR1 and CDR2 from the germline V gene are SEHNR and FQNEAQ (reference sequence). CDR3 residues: CASSPPKSGGEKLFF. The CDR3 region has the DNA TGTGCCAGCAGCCCCCCCAAGTCAGGGGGTGAAAAACTGTTTTTT.

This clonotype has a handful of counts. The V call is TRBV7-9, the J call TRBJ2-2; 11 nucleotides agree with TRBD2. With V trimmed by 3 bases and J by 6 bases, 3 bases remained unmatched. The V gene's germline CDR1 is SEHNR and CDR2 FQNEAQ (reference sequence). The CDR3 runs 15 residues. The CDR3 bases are TGTGCCAGCAGCTTGACTAGCGGGGAGGCCGGGGAGCTGTTTTTT. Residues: CASSLTSGEAGELFF.

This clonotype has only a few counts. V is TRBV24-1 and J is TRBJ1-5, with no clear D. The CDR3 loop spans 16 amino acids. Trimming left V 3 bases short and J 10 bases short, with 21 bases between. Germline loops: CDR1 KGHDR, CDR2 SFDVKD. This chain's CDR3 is CATSDEDPGSRRPQHF. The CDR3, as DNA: TGTGCCACCAGTGATGAGGACCCTGGAAGTCGTCGACCCCAGCATTTT.

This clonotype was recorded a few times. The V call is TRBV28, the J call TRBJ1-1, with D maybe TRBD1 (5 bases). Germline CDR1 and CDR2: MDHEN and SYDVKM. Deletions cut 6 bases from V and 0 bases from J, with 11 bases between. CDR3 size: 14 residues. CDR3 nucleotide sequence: TGTGCCAGCAGGTTGGGGCCGTTGAACACTGAAGCTTTCTTT. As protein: CASRLGPLNTEAFF.

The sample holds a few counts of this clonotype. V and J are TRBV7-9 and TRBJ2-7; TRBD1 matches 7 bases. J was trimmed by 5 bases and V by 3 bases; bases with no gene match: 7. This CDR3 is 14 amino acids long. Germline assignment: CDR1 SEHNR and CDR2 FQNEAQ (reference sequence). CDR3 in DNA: TGTGCCAGCAGCTTTCAGGGGGATACGAACGAGCAGTACTTC. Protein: CASSFQGDTNEQYF.

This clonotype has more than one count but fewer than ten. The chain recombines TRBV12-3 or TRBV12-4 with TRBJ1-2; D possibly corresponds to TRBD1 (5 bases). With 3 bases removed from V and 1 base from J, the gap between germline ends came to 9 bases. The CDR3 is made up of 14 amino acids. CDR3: CASSFFGHNYGYTF. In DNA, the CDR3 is TGTGCCAGCAGTTTTTTTGGACATAACTATGGCTACACCTTC.

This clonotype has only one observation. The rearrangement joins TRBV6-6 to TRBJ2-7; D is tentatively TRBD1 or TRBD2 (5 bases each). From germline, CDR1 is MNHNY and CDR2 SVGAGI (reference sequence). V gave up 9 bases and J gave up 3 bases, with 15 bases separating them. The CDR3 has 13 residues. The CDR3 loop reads CASGGPFLYEQYV. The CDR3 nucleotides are TGTGCCAGTGGGGGACCGTTCCTCTACGAGCAGTACGTC.